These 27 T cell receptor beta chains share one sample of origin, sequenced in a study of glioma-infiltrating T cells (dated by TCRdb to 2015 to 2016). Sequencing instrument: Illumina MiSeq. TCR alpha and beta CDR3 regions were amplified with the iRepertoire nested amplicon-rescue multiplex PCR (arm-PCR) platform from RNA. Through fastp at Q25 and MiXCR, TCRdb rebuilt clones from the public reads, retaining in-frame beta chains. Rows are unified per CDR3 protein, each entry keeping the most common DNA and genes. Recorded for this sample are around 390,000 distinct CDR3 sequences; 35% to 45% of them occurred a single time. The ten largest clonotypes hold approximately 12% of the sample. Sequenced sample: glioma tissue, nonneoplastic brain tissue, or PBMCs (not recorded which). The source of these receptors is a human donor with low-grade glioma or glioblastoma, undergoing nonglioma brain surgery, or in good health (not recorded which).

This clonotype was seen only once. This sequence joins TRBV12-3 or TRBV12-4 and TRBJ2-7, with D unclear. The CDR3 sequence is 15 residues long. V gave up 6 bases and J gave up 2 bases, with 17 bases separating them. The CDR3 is CASRRIHITPYEQYF. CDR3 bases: TGTGCCAGCAGACGGATACATATTACCCCCTACGAGCAGTACTTC.

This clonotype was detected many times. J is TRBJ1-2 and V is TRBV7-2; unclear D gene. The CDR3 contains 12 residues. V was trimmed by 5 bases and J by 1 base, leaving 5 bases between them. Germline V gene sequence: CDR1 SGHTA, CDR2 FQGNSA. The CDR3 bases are TGTGCCAGCAGCGCCCGTAACTATGGCTACACCTTC. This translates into CASSARNYGYTF.

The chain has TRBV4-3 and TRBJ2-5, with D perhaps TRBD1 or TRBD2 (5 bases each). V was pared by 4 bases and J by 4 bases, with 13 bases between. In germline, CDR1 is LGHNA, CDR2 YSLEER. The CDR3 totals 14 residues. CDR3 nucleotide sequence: TGCGCCAGCAGCCGACATGAGGGGTCAGAGACCCAGTACTTC. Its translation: CASSRHEGSETQYF.

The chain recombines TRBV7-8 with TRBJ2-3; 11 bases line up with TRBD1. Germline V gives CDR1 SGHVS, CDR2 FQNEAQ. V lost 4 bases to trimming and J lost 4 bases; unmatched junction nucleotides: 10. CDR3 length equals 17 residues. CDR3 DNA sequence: TGTGCCAGCAGCTCCGAGAGTCCGGGACAGGGGGCAGATACGCAGTATTTT. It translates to CASSSESPGQGADTQYF.

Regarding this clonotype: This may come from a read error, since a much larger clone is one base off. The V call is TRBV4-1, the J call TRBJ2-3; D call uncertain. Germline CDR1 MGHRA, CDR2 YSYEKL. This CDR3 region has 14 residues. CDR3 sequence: CASNQESSADTQYF. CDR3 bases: TGCGCCAGCAACCAAGAAAGTTCAGCAGATACGCAGTATTTT.

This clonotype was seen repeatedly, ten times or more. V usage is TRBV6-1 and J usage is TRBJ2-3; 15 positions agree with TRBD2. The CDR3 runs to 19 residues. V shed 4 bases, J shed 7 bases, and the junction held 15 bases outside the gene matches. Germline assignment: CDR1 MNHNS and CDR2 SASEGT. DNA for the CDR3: TGTGCCAGCAGTGGACAGTCCGGGACTAGCGGGAGGCCATTGAATACGCAGTATTTT. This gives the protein CASSGQSGTSGRPLNTQYF.

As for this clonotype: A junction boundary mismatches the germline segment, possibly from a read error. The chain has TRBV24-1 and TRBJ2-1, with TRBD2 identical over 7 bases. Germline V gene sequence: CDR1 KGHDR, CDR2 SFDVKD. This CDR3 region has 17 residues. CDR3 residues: CATSDPWGGDSYNGQFF. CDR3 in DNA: TGTGCCACCAGTGACCCCTGGGGGGGGGACTCCTACAATGGGCAGTTCTTC.

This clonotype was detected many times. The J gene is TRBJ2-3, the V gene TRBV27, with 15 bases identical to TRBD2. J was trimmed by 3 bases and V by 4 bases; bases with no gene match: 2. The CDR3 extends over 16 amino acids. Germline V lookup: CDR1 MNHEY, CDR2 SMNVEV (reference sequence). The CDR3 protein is CASSWGLAGGTDTQYF. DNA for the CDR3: TGTGCCAGCAGTTGGGGACTAGCGGGAGGAACAGATACGCAGTATTTT.

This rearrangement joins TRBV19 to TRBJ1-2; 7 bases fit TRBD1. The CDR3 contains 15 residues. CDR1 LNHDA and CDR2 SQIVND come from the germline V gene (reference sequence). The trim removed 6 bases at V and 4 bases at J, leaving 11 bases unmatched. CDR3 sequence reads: CASSLNPRQGYGYTF. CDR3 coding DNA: TGTGCCAGTAGCCTGAACCCGAGACAGGGCTATGGCTACACCTTC.

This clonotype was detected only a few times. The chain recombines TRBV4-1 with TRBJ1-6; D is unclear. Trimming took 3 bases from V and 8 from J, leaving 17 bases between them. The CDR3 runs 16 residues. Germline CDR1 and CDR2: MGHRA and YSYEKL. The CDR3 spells CASSQDPSGGDSPLHF. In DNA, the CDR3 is TGCGCCAGCAGCCAGGACCCTTCTGGCGGGGATTCACCCCTCCACTTT.

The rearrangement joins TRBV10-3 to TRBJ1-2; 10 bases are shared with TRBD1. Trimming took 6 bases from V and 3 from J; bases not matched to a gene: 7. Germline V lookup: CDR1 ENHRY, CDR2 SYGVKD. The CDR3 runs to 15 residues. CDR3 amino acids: CAISLTGTGDYGYTF. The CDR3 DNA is TGTGCCATCAGCCTTACCGGGACAGGGGACTATGGCTACACCTTC.

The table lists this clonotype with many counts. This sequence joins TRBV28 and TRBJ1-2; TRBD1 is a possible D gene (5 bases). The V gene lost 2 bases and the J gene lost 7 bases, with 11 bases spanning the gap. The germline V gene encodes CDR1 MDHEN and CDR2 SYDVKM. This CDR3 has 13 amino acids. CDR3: CASSLVQERGYTF. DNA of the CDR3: TGTGCCAGCAGTTTAGTACAGGAACGTGGCTACACCTTC.

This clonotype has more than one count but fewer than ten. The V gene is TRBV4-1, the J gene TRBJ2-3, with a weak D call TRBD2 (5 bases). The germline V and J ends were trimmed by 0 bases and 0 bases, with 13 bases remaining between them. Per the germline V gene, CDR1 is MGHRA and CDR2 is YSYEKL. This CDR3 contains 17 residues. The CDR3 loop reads CASSQEPSGLSTDTQYF. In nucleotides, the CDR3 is TGCGCCAGCAGCCAAGAACCGAGCGGACTTAGCACAGATACGCAGTATTTT.

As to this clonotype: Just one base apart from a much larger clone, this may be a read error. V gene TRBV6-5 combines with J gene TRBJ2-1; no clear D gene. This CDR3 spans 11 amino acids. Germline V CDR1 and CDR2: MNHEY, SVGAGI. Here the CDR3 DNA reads TGTGCCAGCACCAAAGTGAATGGGCAGTTCTTC. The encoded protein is CASTKVNGQFF.

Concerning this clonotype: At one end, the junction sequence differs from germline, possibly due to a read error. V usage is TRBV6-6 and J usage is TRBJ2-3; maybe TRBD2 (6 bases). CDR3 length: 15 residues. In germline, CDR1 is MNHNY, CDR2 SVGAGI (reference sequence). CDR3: CAISGGLGSTDTQYF. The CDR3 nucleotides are TGTGCCATCAGTGGGGGACTGGGGAGCACAGATACGCAGTATTTT.

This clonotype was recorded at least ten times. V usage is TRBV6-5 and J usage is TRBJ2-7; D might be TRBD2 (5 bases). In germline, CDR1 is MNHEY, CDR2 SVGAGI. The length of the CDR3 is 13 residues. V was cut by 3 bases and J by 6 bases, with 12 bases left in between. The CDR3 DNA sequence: TGTGCCAGCAGTTATGGGTTGGGGAGCGAGCAGTACTTC. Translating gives CASSYGLGSEQYF.

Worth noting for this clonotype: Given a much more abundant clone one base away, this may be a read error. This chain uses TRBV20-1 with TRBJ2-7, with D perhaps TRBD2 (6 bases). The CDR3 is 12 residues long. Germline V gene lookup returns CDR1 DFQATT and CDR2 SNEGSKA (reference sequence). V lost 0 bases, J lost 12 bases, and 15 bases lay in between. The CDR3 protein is CSARDRLGGVYF. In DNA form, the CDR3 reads TGCAGTGCTAGAGATCGCCTAGGAGGGGTGTACTTC.

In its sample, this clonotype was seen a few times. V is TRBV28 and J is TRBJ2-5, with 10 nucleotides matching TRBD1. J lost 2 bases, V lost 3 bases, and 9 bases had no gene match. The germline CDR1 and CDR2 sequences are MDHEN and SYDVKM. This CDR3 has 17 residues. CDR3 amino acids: CASSFPGTGALQETQYF. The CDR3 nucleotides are TGTGCCAGCAGTTTCCCCGGGACAGGGGCCCTACAAGAGACCCAGTACTTC.

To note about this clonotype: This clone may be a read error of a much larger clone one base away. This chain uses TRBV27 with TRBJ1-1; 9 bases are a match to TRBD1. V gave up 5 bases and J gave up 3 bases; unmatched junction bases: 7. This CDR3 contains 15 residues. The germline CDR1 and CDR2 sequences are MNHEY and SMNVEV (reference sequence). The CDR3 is CASSTDRGLDTEAFF. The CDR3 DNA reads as TGTGCCAGCAGTACGGACAGGGGACTTGACACTGAAGCTTTCTTT.

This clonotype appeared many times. CDR3 in amino acids: CASSSPGISYEQYF. The DNA of the CDR3 is TGTGCCAGCAGTTCCCCGGGGATTTCCTACGAGCAGTACTTC. The chain has TRBV28 and TRBJ2-7; the D gene is possibly TRBD2 (5 bases). V dropped 4 bases and J dropped 1 base, with 11 bases sitting between them. Germline CDR1 and CDR2: MDHEN and SYDVKM. The CDR3 extends over 14 amino acids. The complete variable domain, with remaining parts taken from reference TRBV28 and TRBJ2-7, reads DVKVTQSSRYLVKRTGEKVFLECVQDMDHENMFWYRQDPGLGLRLIYFSYDVKMKEKGDIPEGYSVSREKKERFSLILESASTNQTSMYLCASSSPGISYEQYFGPGTRLTVT.

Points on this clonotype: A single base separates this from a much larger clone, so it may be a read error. The DNA of the CDR3 is TGTGCCAGCACCTTGGGACGAGCCAGCTACACCTTC. It encodes CASTLGRASYTF. J is TRBJ1-2 and V is TRBV7-3, with D tentatively TRBD1 (5 bases). From germline, CDR1 is SGHTA and CDR2 FQGTGA. This CDR3 is 12 amino acids long. With 7 bases removed from V and 9 bases from J, the gap between germline ends came to 15 bases. Supplemented by reference TRBV7-3 and TRBJ1-2, the full variable domain reads GAGVSQTPSNKVTEKGKYVELRCDPISGHTALYWYRQSLGQGPEFLIYFQGTGAADDSGLPNDRFFAVRPEGSVSTLKIQRTERGDSAVYLCASTLGRASYTFGSGTRLTVV.

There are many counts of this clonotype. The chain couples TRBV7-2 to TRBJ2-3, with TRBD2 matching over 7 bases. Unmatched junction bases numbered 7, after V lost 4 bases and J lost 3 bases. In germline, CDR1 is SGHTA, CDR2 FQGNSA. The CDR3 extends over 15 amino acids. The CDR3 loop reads CASSSGLRNTDTQYF. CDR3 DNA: TGTGCCAGCAGCTCGGGACTACGGAATACAGATACGCAGTATTTT.

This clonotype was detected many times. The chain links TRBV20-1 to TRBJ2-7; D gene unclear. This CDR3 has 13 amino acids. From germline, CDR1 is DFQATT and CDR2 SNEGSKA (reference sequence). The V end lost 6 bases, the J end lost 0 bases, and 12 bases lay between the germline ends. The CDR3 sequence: CSAILAYSYEQYF. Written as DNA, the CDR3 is TGCAGTGCAATACTTGCCTACTCCTACGAGCAGTACTTC.

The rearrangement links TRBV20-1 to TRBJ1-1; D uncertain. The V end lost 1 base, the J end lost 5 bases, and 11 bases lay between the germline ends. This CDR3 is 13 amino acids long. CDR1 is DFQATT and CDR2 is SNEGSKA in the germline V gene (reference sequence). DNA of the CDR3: TGCAGTGCTAGAGGGGCGTACTGGACTGAAGCTTTCTTT. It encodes CSARGAYWTEAFF.

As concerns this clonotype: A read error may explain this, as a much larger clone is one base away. CDR3 protein: CASSLTSGIQESQYF. The DNA for the CDR3 is TGTGCCAGCAGCTTGACTAGCGGAATCCAAGAGTCCCAGTACTTC. V usage is TRBV7-2 and J usage is TRBJ2-5; 9 positions agree with TRBD2. The CDR3 extends over 15 amino acids. From germline, CDR1 is SGHTA and CDR2 FQGNSA.

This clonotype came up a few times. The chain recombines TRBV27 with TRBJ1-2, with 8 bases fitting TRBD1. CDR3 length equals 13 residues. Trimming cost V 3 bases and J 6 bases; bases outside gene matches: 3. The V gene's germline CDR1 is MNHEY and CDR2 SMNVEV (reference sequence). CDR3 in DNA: TGTGCCAGCAGTTTTCCAGGGGGCAATGGCTACACCTTC. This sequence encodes CASSFPGGNGYTF.

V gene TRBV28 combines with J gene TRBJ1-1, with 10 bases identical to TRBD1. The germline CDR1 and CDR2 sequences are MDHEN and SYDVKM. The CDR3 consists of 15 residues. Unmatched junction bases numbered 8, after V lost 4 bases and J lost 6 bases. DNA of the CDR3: TGTGCCAGCAGTTCGGGAGGACAGGGGGTTCCTGAAGCTTTCTTT. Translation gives CASSSGGQGVPEAFF.